The source of this T cell receptor beta chain is a study of PD-L1 blockade in urothelial cancer (TCRdb year 2017). Study-level background: Every patient began therapy at some point between 2014 and 2015 and was given atezolizumab 1,200 mg intravenously every 3 weeks. Pretreatment blood TCR-seq was available for twenty-nine patients, at least one posttreatment blood collection was obtained for about 25 patients, and tumor TCR-seq was available for about 25 patients. Durable clinical benefit was achieved by nine patients and was not achieved by 20 patients. In the same patients, pretreatment tumors underwent whole exome sequencing and RNA sequencing in addition to TCR sequencing. Blood samples were analyzed at two time points: 3 weeks after treatment start (second dose) and 6 weeks after treatment start. Patients had an ECOG performance status of 0 or 1 and had received between 0 and 3 prior chemotherapy regimens. Blood samples yielded a median of around 150,000 T cells and more than 80,000 unique TCRs, with median clonality approximately 0.08. The study was an exploratory multi-omic analysis of somatic, immune and clinical correlates of response to PD-L1 blockade with atezolizumab in urothelial cancer. Durable clinical benefit was defined as progression-free survival longer than 6 months, and TCR features were also tested against progression-free and overall survival. Twenty-five of 29 patients were males with bladder-origin urothelial cancer, and about two thirds of the roughly 30 reported a prior smoking history. TCR sequencing covered pretreatment tumor samples and matched, serially collected peripheral blood taken before and after atezolizumab treatment.

A total of approximately 27 patients with locally advanced or metastatic urothelial carcinoma, treated at Memorial Sloan Kettering on a trial protocol, made up the cohort. Peripheral blood mononuclear cells were collected pretreatment and during treatment, with between 1 and 8 total time points obtained per patient. The Qiagen DNeasy Blood extraction kit was used to purify genomic DNA from total PBMCs and tumor samples. Collected pretreatment and during treatment, PBMCs were isolated and stored as previously described. General conclusions and limits of the study: Greater expansion of tumor-associated TCR clones in peripheral blood 3 weeks after the start of treatment was observed in patients with durable benefit (n of about 20, p = 0.022). A pretreatment peripheral blood TCR clonality below the median was linked to improved progression-free and overall survival. Small sample size (n ≈ 28) and many exploratory analyses mean the results are intended to be hypothesis-generating.

A single count supports this clone. What antigen it recognizes has not been identified. No much larger clonotype is one base removed from it; base qualities were not supplied. Synthetic TCR analog templates were spiked into each PCR to estimate absolute template abundance from read counts. Using the immunoSEQ assay, TCRbeta CDR3 regions were amplified from genomic DNA with bias-controlled V and J gene primers. Sequencing of rearranged TCRbeta segments was performed at approximately 20X coverage. Processing in the source paper ran as follows. Clustering was used to correct sequencing errors, and CDR3s were annotated against IMGT so that V, D and J genes could be assigned. Out-of-frame and stop-codon sequences were excluded, and only productive TCRbeta rearrangements were used in downstream analyses. Clonality was computed as one minus Shannon entropy normalized by the log of the number of unique productive sequences. Clones differing between time points or between blood and tumor were identified using Fisher's exact test with Benjamini-Hochberg correction, with an adjusted p below 0.01 applied as the threshold. Sourced from immuneACCESS, this table was stored by TCRdb with only in-frame sequences that have V and J called. A share of the clones is absent; for the studies checked, an unresolved V gene accounts for under half, and the remainder has no known explanation. That table supplies the V and J calls and clone size; D and trimming were determined from the DNA. The table for this sample lists some 45,000 clones; 88% of them were counted only once. Clones ranked in the top ten supply 3.9% of the sample.

The sequence came from an elderly man with urothelial cancer. The material was PBMCs, obtained around atezolizumab (anti-PD-L1) treatment.

The CDR3 here reads CASSQVVSYGYTF. The bases are TGTGCCAGCAGCCAAGTAGTATCCTATGGCTACACCTTC. Recombination connected TRBV14 to TRBJ1-2, with the identity of the D gene unclear. CDR1 is given as SGHDN and CDR2 as FVKESK, both from the germline V gene. The V and J ends are trimmed by 1 base and 4 bases, leaving 7 bases between them. From the cysteine through the phenylalanine, the CDR3 covers 13 amino acids. Of all the DNA, just the CDR3 is kept, 39 bases in frame from base 1.